The entry below gives a single T cell receptor beta chain sequence along with its context. Produced via immunoSEQ multiplex PCR; TCRdb's table is partial and in-frame only. The table shows 150,000 to 200,000 clones, with around four fifths occurring only once. This specimen belongs to a study of blood T cell repertoires in COVID-19. Study-level background: Researchers got acute and convalescent COVID-19 samples from the United States, Italy and Spain. T cells, B-cell-depleted T cells, or PBMCs provided the cDNA or gDNA that served as material.

Trimming at V came to 0 bases and at J to 7 bases, leaving 6 bases not matched to a gene. The CDR3 contains 15 residues. The germline gives CDR1 SGHVS, CDR2 FQNEAQ. The sample consisted of peripheral blood. The receptor was derived from a woman aged 80 or over with acute or convalescent COVID-19. The gene calls are TRBV7-8 and TRBJ2-1, with 7 bases lining up with TRBD1. The CDR3 region is CASSLAGPGGNEQFF. The CDR3 DNA reads as TGTGCCAGCAGCTTAGCGGGACCAGGGGGTAATGAGCAGTTCTTC.